This T cell receptor (beta chain) was sequenced during a study of T cells after yellow fever vaccination. In making TCR cDNA, 5'RACE template switching added a universal primer site and UMIs to it. TCRdb re-derived calls from the 5' RACE reads in MiXCR, one entry per CDR3 protein. This table has fewer than 350,000 distinct CDR3 sequences, about 9.5% appearing once. Study-wide points: Only a small proportion of the clonotypes turned up in both the CD4 and the CD8 compartments, likely arising from convergent recombination.

Germline CDR1 is SGHDN and CDR2 is FVKESK. This CDR3 spans 15 amino acids. The V end was cut by 1 base, the J end by 4 bases, with 11 bases between. This clonotype was detected ten times or more. Its antigen is unknown. The specimen comprised PBMCs, sampled on the day of the first yellow fever vaccination. The TCR comes from a man between 18 and 35 years old who received the YFV17D yellow fever vaccine. The rearrangement joins TRBV14 to TRBJ1-3; D not resolved. The CDR3 DNA reads as TGTGCCAGCAGCCAAGCACAGCTCTCCGGAAACACCATATATTTT. Encoded protein: CASSQAQLSGNTIYF. Full variable domain (missing parts from reference TRBV14 and TRBJ1-3): EAGVTQFPSHSVIEKGQTVTLRCDPISGHDNLYWYRRVMGKEIKFLLHFVKESKQDESGMPNNRFLAERTGGTYSTLKVQPAELEDSGVYFCASSQAQLSGNTIYFGEGSWLTVV.